The clone carrying this TCR beta chain was counted a single time. The record originates from a study of blood T cell repertoires in COVID-19. Overall study: From the United States, Italy and Spain came samples of acute and convalescent COVID-19.

TCRdb's table, derived via immunoSEQ multiplex PCR, lists solely in-frame clones and lacks some. This table has 200,000 to 250,000 clones, 83% appearing once. The TCR originated in a woman between 45 and 60 years old with acute or convalescent COVID-19. Source material: peripheral blood.

Here the CDR3 reads CASSSPRVNTGELFF. Written as DNA, the CDR3 is TGTGCCAGCAGTTCTCCGCGGGTGAACACCGGGGAGCTGTTTTTT. The V gene is TRBV27, the J gene TRBJ2-2, with a weak D call TRBD2 (5 bases). Trimming stripped 4 bases from V and 1 base from J, with 10 bases between. Germline-derived CDR1 and CDR2 are MNHEY and SMNVEV (reference sequence). The CDR3 sequence is 15 residues long.